These T cell receptor beta chains were read from a single sample in a study of blood T cells in healthy people across ages. Via MiXCR, TCRdb re-called the 5' RACE reads, giving one row per CDR3 protein. The table records fewer than 800,000 distinct CDR3 sequences, 20% to 25% of them present only once. Sequencing used blood. All receptors derive from a man aged 65 to 85 in good health. CDR3s include the opening cysteine and the closing phenylalanine or tryptophan. Fields, in order: D gene, V gene, CDR3 protein. D genes are given only for firm matches.

- | TRBV7-9 | CASSLGPEQYF
TRBD1 | TRBV5-1 | CASGPMQGEETQYF
- | TRBV20-1 | CSAPGMSSTDTQYF
TRBD1 | TRBV7-2 | CASSPTGTGNFGF
- | TRBV27 | CASTSSSASSYNEQFF
- | TRBV28 | CASSSSSSGANVLTF
- | TRBV29-1 | CSVWGTFGYTF
TRBD2 | TRBV7-2 | CASSLLSRGLAGVYNGQFF
- | TRBV18 | CASSPPSDCLQYF
TRBD2 | TRBV19 | CASKPLAGLQNEQFF
- | TRBV5-1 | CASSAMGVKAFF
- | TRBV12-3/TRBV12-4 | CASSLASNQPRHF
- | TRBV6-6 | CASSYATEYVSGYTF
- | TRBV14 | CASSPHNYEQYF
- | TRBV5-1 | CASNPQGGKNIQYF
TRBD2 | TRBV4-3 | CASSQDPASGGAKNIQYF
- | TRBV12-3/TRBV12-4 | CASTPNHLAKNIQYF